These 28 T cell receptor beta chains were all obtained from the same sample, sequenced in a study of cytomegalovirus exposure and HLA in healthy donors. With 60 Vbeta and 13 Jbeta primers, the PCR was carried out. Using immunoSEQ multiplex PCR, the repertoire was profiled, and TCRdb retains in-frame clones only, with some absent. The sample yields approximately 150,000 clones, roughly 82% seen once. Sequenced sample: PBMCs. The origin of the receptors is a man in his fifties or sixties in good health and CMV-seropositive.

V usage is TRBV28 and J usage is TRBJ2-7; 10 bases are a match to TRBD1. This CDR3 spans 14 amino acids. V shed 6 bases, J shed 3 bases, and the junction held 5 bases outside the gene matches. Looked up from germline, CDR1 is MDHEN and CDR2 is SYDVKM. CDR3 sequence (DNA): TGTGCCAGCAGCCGCCGGGACAGGGGCTACGAGCAGTACTTC. It encodes CASSRRDRGYEQYF.

The V call is TRBV11-3, the J call TRBJ2-2; 9 bases are shared with TRBD1. V dropped 5 bases and J dropped 0; count of bases not matched to a gene: 1. Germline CDR1 SGHNT, CDR2 YENEEA. This CDR3 comprises 15 residues. Written as DNA, the CDR3 is TGTGCCAGCAGCAGACAGGGGGCGAACACCGGGGAGCTGTTTTTT. The encoded protein is CASSRQGANTGELFF.

J is TRBJ2-1 and V is TRBV11-3, with D unresolved. CDR3 length: 15 amino acids. The V and J ends lost 0 bases and 6 bases respectively, with 12 bases between them. CDR1 is SGHNT and CDR2 is YENEEA in the germline V gene. The CDR3 DNA reads TGTGCCAGCAGCTTAGATCGAGGATCCCGCAATGAGCAGTTCTTC. Its protein is CASSLDRGSRNEQFF.

The chain carries TRBV19 and TRBJ1-2; the D gene is possibly TRBD1 (5 bases). Germline lookup yields CDR1 LNHDA and CDR2 SQIVND (reference sequence). Between the trimmed V and J ends, which lost 3 bases and 4 bases, there was a span of 18 bases. The CDR3 has 16 residues. The chain's CDR3 is CASSIMGQGETYGYTF. In nucleotides, the CDR3 is TGTGCCAGTAGTATTATGGGCCAGGGTGAAACCTATGGCTACACCTTC.

This clone was detected a few times. The CDR3 is CASSLGLAGVYEQYF. CDR3 nucleotide sequence: TGTGCCAGCAGCTTGGGTCTGGCAGGGGTCTACGAGCAGTACTTC. The chain has TRBV7-8 and TRBJ2-7; D possibly corresponds to TRBD1 (6 bases). V lost 3 bases and J lost 3, with 15 bases in between. This CDR3 is 15 amino acids long. From germline, CDR1 is SGHVS and CDR2 FQNEAQ.

The gene calls are TRBV7-2 and TRBJ2-1; D might be TRBD2 (6 bases). The CDR3 spans 14 residues. Germline lookup yields CDR1 SGHTA and CDR2 FQGNSA. V dropped 2 bases and J dropped 10 bases, with 15 bases sitting between them. The CDR3 here is CASSLTRDSREQFF. CDR3 coding DNA: TGTGCCAGCAGCTTAACCCGGGACTCTCGGGAGCAGTTCTTC.

The chain uses TRBV6-1 and TRBJ1-2, with D possibly TRBD1 on 6 matching bases. V was trimmed by 6 bases and J by 8 bases, leaving 22 bases between them. The CDR3 has 15 amino acids. In germline, CDR1 is MNHNS, CDR2 SASEGT. The CDR3 protein is CASRDGTGTTFGYTF. The CDR3 DNA sequence: TGTGCCAGCAGGGACGGTACCGGGACAACGTTCGGCTACACCTTC.

The rearrangement uses TRBV28 and TRBJ1-1, with TRBD1 matching over 7 bases. Germline CDR1 MDHEN, CDR2 SYDVKM. The CDR3 contains 16 residues. The V gene end was trimmed by 5 bases and the J gene end by 0 bases; junction bases not matched to a gene: 9. This CDR3 is CASSGEGAPMNTEAFF. The CDR3, as DNA: TGTGCCAGCAGTGGCGAGGGGGCTCCCATGAACACTGAAGCTTTCTTT.

The rearrangement links TRBV4-3 to TRBJ2-3; D perhaps matches TRBD2 (6 bases). V dropped 4 bases and J dropped 1 base, with 9 bases sitting between them. The CDR3 runs to 14 residues. Germline CDR1 reads LGHNA; CDR2 reads YSLEER. In DNA, the CDR3 is TGCGCCAGCAGCCCGGACTACCGCACAGATACGCAGTATTTT. Its translation is CASSPDYRTDTQYF.

The genes are TRBV5-6 and TRBJ2-2, with TRBD2 identical over 7 bases. CDR3 size: 17 residues. The germline V gene encodes CDR1 SGHDT and CDR2 YYEEEE. V dropped 4 bases and J dropped 2; count of bases not matched to a gene: 11. The CDR3 DNA reads TGTGCCAGCAGCCCGTACGGGAGGTGGGGTAACACCGGGGAGCTGTTTTTT. It translates to CASSPYGRWGNTGELFF.

The V gene is TRBV7-3, the J gene TRBJ2-7; D possibly corresponds to TRBD2 (5 bases). Germline CDR1 and CDR2: SGHTA and FQGTGA. V was trimmed by 5 bases and J by 4 bases, leaving 12 bases between them. This CDR3 is 13 amino acids long. CDR3 in amino acids: CASSPGLPYEQYF. In DNA form, the CDR3 reads TGTGCCAGCAGCCCAGGACTCCCTTACGAGCAGTACTTC.

The chain links TRBV7-2 to TRBJ2-2, with TRBD2 matching 10 bases. The CDR3 sequence is 15 residues long. Trimming at V came to 3 bases and at J to 4 bases, leaving 2 bases not matched to a gene. From germline, CDR1 is SGHTA and CDR2 FQGNSA. This chain's CDR3 is CASSFTSGITGELFF. CDR3 DNA: TGTGCCAGCAGCTTCACTAGCGGGATCACCGGGGAGCTGTTTTTT.

This clone was seen only a few times. This rearrangement joins TRBV27 to TRBJ2-3, with D unresolved. CDR1 MNHEY and CDR2 SMNVEV come from the germline V gene (reference sequence). The V and J ends lost 0 bases and 7 bases respectively, with 8 bases between them. This CDR3 spans 13 amino acids. The CDR3 region is CASSLSLAHTQYF. The CDR3 coding sequence is TGTGCCAGCAGTTTATCCCTGGCCCATACGCAGTATTTT.

The chain recombines TRBV28 with TRBJ2-7, with D maybe TRBD1 (6 bases). This CDR3 region has 14 residues. CDR1 and CDR2 (germline): MDHEN, SYDVKM. Trimming removed 6 bases from V and 3 bases from J, with 15 bases in between. The CDR3 region is CASSPTSRGYEQYF. CDR3 sequence (DNA): TGTGCCAGCAGCCCAACGTCCAGGGGCTACGAGCAGTACTTC.

The table lists this clone with a count of one. The CDR3 nucleotides are TGTGCCTGGAGTGGCGGGCTCGGAAACACCATATATTTT. It is translated as CAWSGGLGNTIYF. This chain joins TRBV30 and TRBJ1-3; D uncertain. Trimming shortened V by 1 base and J by 4 bases, and 8 bases separated the two germline ends. Germline values: CDR1 GTSNPN, CDR2 SVGIG (reference sequence). The CDR3 sequence is 13 residues long.

Only a few counts were recorded for this clone. The chain carries TRBV28 and TRBJ1-5; D might be TRBD1 (6 bases). CDR1 and CDR2 (germline): MDHEN, SYDVKM. Trimming pared 10 bases from V and 3 bases from J, leaving 16 bases between. The CDR3 covers 14 residues. CDR3 in amino acids: CATTETGPNQPQHF. The CDR3 DNA reads TGTGCCACCACGGAGACAGGCCCCAATCAGCCCCAGCATTTT.

The gene calls are TRBV10-3 and TRBJ2-7, with 10 bases matching TRBD1. V shed 6 bases, J shed 2 bases, and the junction held 4 bases outside the gene matches. CDR3 length: 14 residues. Germline CDR1 ENHRY, CDR2 SYGVKD. CDR3 bases: TGTGCCATCAGCGCGGGACAGGGGACCTACGAGCAGTACTTC. Its translation: CAISAGQGTYEQYF.

The gene calls are TRBV19 and TRBJ2-1, with 8 bases aligning to TRBD2. The CDR3 extends over 14 amino acids. V trimming: 1 base; J trimming: 7 bases; junction bases outside the gene matches: 3. The V gene's germline CDR1 is LNHDA and CDR2 SQIVND (reference sequence). The chain's CDR3 is CASSIAGGPNEQFF. CDR3 nucleotide sequence: TGTGCCAGTAGTATAGCGGGGGGGCCAAATGAGCAGTTCTTC. The complete variable domain, with remaining parts taken from reference TRBV19 and TRBJ2-1, reads DGGITQSPKYLFRKEGQNVTLSCEQNLNHDAMYWYRQDPGQGLRLIYYSQIVNDFQKGDIAEGYSVSREKKESFPLTVTSAQKNPTAFYLCASSIAGGPNEQFFGPGTRLTVL.

The chain is built from TRBV7-9 and TRBJ2-3; 12 nucleotides match TRBD2. From germline, CDR1 is SEHNR and CDR2 FQNEAQ (reference sequence). The CDR3 totals 16 residues. Unmatched junction bases numbered 6, after V lost 4 bases and J lost 4 bases. The CDR3 sequence: CASSSQTSGGADTQYF. The CDR3 DNA sequence: TGTGCCAGCAGCTCGCAGACTAGCGGGGGCGCAGATACGCAGTATTTT.

The gene calls are TRBV13 and TRBJ1-4; D unresolved. The CDR3 totals 15 residues. With 3 bases removed from V and 2 bases from J, the gap between germline ends came to 10 bases. Germline values: CDR1 PRHDT, CDR2 FYEKMQ (reference sequence). The CDR3 DNA follows: TGTGCCAGCAGCTTGAGAACCTCTACTAATGAAAAACTGTTTTTT. It translates to CASSLRTSTNEKLFF.

CDR3 in amino acids: CAWSLMREAFF. DNA of the CDR3: TGTGCCTGGAGTCTTATGCGTGAAGCTTTCTTT. The gene calls are TRBV30 and TRBJ1-1; D ambiguous. The ends were cut back, 2 bases at V and 7 bases at J, with 8 bases in the middle. Germline V gives CDR1 GTSNPN, CDR2 SVGIG (reference sequence). The CDR3 totals 11 residues.

The chain uses TRBV29-1 and TRBJ1-1, with D maybe TRBD1 (5 bases). The CDR3 totals 14 residues. Trimming cost V 2 bases and J 4 bases, with 14 bases left between them. The germline V gene has CDR1 SQVTM and CDR2 ANQGSEA. The CDR3 reads CSVEPQMGGTEAFF. The CDR3 DNA reads TGCAGCGTTGAACCCCAGATGGGGGGCACTGAAGCTTTCTTT.

The gene calls are TRBV4-3 and TRBJ2-1; TRBD2 agrees at 8 bases. CDR1 and CDR2 from the germline V gene are LGHNA and YSLEER. The CDR3 covers 15 residues. The V gene end was trimmed by 6 bases and the J gene end by 9 bases; junction bases not matched to a gene: 13. CDR3 amino acids: CASRPGTSRLGEQFF. CDR3 DNA: TGCGCCAGCAGACCCGGGACTAGTCGGTTAGGTGAGCAGTTCTTC.

As for this clone: The junction differs from germline at one of its ends, possibly a read error. J is TRBJ2-7 and V is TRBV7-9, with D tentatively TRBD1 or TRBD2 (6 bases each). The length of the CDR3 is 14 residues. The V gene's germline CDR1 is SEHNR and CDR2 FQNEAQ (reference sequence). The CDR3 DNA sequence: TGTTCCAGCAGCTTAGGGGGACTCTCCTCCGAGCAGTACTTC. It translates to CSSSLGGLSSEQYF.

The V call is TRBV11-3, the J call TRBJ2-3; maybe TRBD2 (5 bases). CDR1 and CDR2 from the germline V gene are SGHNT and YENEEA. The ends were cut back, 5 bases at V and 1 base at J, with 13 bases in the middle. CDR3 size: 15 residues. The CDR3 protein is CASSLRAGGTDTQYF. In DNA, the CDR3 is TGTGCCAGCAGCCTAAGAGCCGGGGGCACAGATACGCAGTATTTT.

The chain recombines TRBV30 with TRBJ2-2; tentatively, D is TRBD1 (6 bases). CDR3 size: 18 residues. Per germline, CDR1 GTSNPN and CDR2 SVGIG (reference sequence). Trimming removed 2 bases at V and 1 base at J, with 20 bases between. CDR3 region: CAWSPFIRTAKNTGELFF. The CDR3 coding sequence is TGTGCCTGGAGTCCTTTCATCCGGACAGCGAAGAACACCGGGGAGCTGTTTTTT.

The count of this clone is one. The chain combines TRBV28 with TRBJ1-5; TRBD1 agrees at 11 bases. This CDR3 region has 14 residues. The V and J ends lost 6 bases and 5 bases, in that order; junction bases with no gene match: 3. Germline loops: CDR1 MDHEN, CDR2 SYDVKM. Here the CDR3 DNA reads TGTGCCAGCAGAGGGACAGGGGGGTATCAGCCCCAGCATTTT. Translating it yields CASRGTGGYQPQHF.

The chain links TRBV5-6 to TRBJ2-5; 10 bases are a match to TRBD2. Germline V CDR1 and CDR2: SGHDT, YYEEEE. With 0 bases clipped from V and 3 bases from J, the junction kept 8 bases outside the gene matches. CDR3 size: 17 residues. CDR3 nucleotides: TGTGCCAGCAGCTTGGTGGGGGGTCTAGCGGGAGAAGAGACCCAGTACTTC. The encoded protein is CASSLVGGLAGEETQYF. The entire variable domain, with the rest obtained from reference TRBV5-6 and TRBJ2-5, is as follows: DAGVTQSPTHLIKTRGQQVTLRCSPKSGHDTVSWYQQALGQGPQFIFQYYEEEERQRGNFPDRFSGHQFPNYSSELNVNALLLGDSALYLCASSLVGGLAGEETQYFGPGTRLLVL.